What follows is one T cell receptor (beta chain) and its context. Its antigen is unknown. A read error may account for a junction end that differs from germline. This sample is part of a study of cytomegalovirus exposure and HLA in healthy donors. Findings of the study overall: Follow-up analysis found HLA locus-dependent TCR association rates, highest for DRB1 and lowest for HLA-C. The investigators catalogued 160 or so TCR beta chains as cytomegalovirus-associated.

Germline V lookup: CDR1 SGHTA, CDR2 FQGNSA. The CDR3 is made up of 16 amino acids. Primers: 60 Vbeta forward and 13 Jbeta reverse. Profiled with immunoSEQ multiplex PCR; TCRdb holds only in-frame clones, not every one. The sample consists of some 98,000 clones, about 80% of them appearing once. The sequencing sample was made of PBMCs. J is TRBJ2-7 and V is TRBV7-2, with TRBD1 matching over 8 bases. This clonotype was sampled from a man between 35 and 55 years old in good health and CMV-seronegative. This CDR3 is CASGLGGTGTSYEQYF. CDR3 sequence (DNA): TGTGCCAGCGGCTTAGGTGGGACAGGAACATCCTACGAGCAGTACTTC.